This T cell receptor beta chain comes out of a study of blood T cell repertoires in COVID-19. About the study: The cDNA or gDNA used as material had been derived from T cells, B-cell-depleted T cells, or PBMCs.

In the original analysis: Amplified reference gene primers provided the basis for estimating nucleated cell counts. Generated by immunoSEQ multiplex PCR, the TCRdb table keeps only in-frame clones and is missing some. V and J calls and clone size are given by that table; D and trimming were obtained from the DNA. The repertoire holds 140,000 to 150,000 clones, with 88% as singletons. Seattle patients were enrolled during active infection and followed longitudinally. The material sequenced was peripheral blood. This TCR came from a human donor with COVID-19, enrolled during active disease. The donor label of this sample is uncertain.

Written as DNA, the CDR3 is TGTGCCAGCAGTACAGGGGGCTATGGCTACACCTTC. Its translation is CASSTGGYGYTF. The chain couples TRBV12-3 or TRBV12-4 to TRBJ1-2, with TRBD1 identical over 8 bases. This CDR3 has 12 residues. Trimming cost V 5 bases and J 4 bases; bases outside gene matches: 0.